The sequence of this T cell receptor (beta chain) was determined in a study of technical replicates of blood from a few donors. Repertoires were generated with immunoSEQ multiplex PCR, while TCRdb's copy carries only in-frame clones and drops some. Among about 97,000 clones, 90% to 97% were seen once, and the ten largest hold about 0.35%. The length of the CDR3 is 14 residues. From germline, CDR1 is SGHVS and CDR2 FQNEAQ. The V end was cut by 1 base, the J end by 4 bases, with 10 bases between. The rearrangement uses TRBV7-8 and TRBJ1-1, with TRBD1 as a possible D gene (5 bases). The receptor comes from a human donor in good health. Specimen: T cells isolated from PBMCs. CDR3 DNA sequence: TGTGCCAGCAGCTTAGGGGTCAGGGCCACTGAAGCTTTCTTT. Protein: CASSLGVRATEAFF. Looking up the rest from reference TRBV7-8 and TRBJ1-1 gives the full variable domain: GAGVSQSPRYKVAKRGQDVALRCDPISGHVSLFWYQQALGQGPEFLTYFQNEAQLDKSGLPSDRFFAERPEGSVSTLKIQRTQQEDSAVYLCASSLGVRATEAFFGQGTRLTVV.